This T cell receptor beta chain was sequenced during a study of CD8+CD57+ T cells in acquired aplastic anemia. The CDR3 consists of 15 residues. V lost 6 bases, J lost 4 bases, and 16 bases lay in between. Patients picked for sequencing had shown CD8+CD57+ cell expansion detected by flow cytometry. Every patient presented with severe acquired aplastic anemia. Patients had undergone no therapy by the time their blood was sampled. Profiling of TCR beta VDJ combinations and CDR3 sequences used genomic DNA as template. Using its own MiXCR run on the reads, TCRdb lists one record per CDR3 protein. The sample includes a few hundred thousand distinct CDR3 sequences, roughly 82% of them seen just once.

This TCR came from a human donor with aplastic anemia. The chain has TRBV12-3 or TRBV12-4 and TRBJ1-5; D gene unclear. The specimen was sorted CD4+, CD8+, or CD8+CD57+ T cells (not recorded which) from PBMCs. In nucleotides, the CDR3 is TGTGCCAGCAGCTTCGTGACCGCGCGAAATCAGCCCCAGCATTTT. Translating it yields CASSFVTARNQPQHF.